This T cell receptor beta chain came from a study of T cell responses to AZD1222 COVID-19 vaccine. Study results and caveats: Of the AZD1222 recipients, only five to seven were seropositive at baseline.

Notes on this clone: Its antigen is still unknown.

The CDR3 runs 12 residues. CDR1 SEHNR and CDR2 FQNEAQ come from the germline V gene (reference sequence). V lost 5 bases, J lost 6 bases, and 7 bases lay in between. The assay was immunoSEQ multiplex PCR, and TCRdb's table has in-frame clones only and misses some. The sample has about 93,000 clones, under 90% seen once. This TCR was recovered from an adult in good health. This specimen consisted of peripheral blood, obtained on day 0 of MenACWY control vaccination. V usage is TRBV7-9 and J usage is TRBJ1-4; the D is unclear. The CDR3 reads CASSIQDEKLFF. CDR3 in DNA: TGTGCCAGCAGCATCCAAGATGAAAAACTGTTTTTT.